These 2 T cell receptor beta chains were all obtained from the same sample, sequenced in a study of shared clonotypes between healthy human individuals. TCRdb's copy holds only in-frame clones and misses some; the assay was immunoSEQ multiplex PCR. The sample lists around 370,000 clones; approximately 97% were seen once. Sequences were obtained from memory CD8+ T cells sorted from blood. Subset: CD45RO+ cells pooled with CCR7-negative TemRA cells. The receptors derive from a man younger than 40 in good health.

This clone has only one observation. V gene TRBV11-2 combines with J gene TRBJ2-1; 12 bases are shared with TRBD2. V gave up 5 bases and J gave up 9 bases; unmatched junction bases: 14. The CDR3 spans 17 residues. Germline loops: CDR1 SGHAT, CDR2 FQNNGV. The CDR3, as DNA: TGTGCCAGCAGCCCCTCACTAACTAGCGGGAGGCAGGGTGAGCAGTTCTTC. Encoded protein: CASSPSLTSGRQGEQFF. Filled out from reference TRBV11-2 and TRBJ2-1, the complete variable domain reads EAGVAQSPRYKIIEKRQSVAFWCNPISGHATLYWYQQILGQGPKLLIQFQNNGVVDDSQLPKDRFSAERLKGVDSTLKIQPAKLEDSAVYLCASSPSLTSGRQGEQFFGPGTRLTVL.

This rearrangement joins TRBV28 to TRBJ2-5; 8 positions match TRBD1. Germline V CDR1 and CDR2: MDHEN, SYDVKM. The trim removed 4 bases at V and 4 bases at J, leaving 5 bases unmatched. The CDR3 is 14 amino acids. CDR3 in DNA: TGTGCCAGCAGTTCTCCGGACAGGGCAGAGACCCAGTACTTC. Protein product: CASSSPDRAETQYF.